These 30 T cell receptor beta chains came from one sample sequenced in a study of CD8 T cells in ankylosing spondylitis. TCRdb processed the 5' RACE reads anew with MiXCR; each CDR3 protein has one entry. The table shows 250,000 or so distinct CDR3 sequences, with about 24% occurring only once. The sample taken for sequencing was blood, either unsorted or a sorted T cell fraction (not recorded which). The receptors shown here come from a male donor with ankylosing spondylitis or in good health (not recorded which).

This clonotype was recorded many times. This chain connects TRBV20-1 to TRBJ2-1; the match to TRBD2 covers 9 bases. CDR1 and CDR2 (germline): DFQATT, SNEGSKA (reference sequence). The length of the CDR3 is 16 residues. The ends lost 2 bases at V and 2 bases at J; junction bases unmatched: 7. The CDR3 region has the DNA TGCAGTGCTAGATCCCCGGGACTAGCAACCTACAATGAGCAGTTCTTC. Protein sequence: CSARSPGLATYNEQFF.

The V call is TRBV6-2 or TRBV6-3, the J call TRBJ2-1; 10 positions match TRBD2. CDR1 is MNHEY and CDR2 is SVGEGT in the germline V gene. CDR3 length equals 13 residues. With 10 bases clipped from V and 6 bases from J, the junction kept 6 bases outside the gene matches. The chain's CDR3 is CATNQRGGNEQFF. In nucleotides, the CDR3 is TGTGCCACCAACCAGCGGGGGGGCAATGAGCAGTTCTTC.

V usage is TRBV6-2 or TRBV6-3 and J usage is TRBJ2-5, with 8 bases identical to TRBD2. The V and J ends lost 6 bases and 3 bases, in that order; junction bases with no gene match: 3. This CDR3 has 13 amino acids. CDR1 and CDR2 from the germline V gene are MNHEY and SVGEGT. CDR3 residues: CASSVLAEETQYF. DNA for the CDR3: TGTGCCAGCAGCGTACTAGCGGAAGAGACCCAGTACTTC.

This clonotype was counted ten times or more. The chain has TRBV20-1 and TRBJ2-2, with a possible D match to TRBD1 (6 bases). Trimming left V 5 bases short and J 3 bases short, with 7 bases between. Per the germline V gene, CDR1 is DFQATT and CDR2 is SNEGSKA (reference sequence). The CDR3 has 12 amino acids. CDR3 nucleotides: TGCAGTGCTCCAGGGGACACCGGGGAGCTGTTTTTT. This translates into CSAPGDTGELFF.

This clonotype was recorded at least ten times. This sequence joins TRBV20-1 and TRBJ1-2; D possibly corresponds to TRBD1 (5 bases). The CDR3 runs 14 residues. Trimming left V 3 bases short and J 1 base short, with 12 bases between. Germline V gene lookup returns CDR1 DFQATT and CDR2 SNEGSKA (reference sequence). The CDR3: CSASRDGNNYGYTF. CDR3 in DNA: TGCAGTGCTAGCCGGGACGGAAATAACTATGGCTACACCTTC.

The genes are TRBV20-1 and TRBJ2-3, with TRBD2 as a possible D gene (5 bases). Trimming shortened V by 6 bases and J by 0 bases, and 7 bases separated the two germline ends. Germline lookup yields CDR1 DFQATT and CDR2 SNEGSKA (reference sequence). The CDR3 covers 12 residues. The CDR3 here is CSAADSTDTQYF. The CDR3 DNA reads TGCAGTGCAGCGGACAGCACAGATACGCAGTATTTT.

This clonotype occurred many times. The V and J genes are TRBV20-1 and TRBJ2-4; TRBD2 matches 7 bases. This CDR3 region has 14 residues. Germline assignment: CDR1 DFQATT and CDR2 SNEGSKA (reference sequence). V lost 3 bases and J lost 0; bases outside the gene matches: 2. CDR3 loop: CSASSGVAKNIQYF. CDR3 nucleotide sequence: TGCAGTGCTAGCAGCGGGGTAGCCAAAAACATTCAGTACTTC.

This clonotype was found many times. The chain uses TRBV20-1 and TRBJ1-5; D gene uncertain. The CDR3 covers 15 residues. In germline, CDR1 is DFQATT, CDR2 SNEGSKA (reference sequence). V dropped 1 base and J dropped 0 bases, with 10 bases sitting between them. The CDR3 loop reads CSARGPGNSNQPQHF. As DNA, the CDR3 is TGCAGTGCTAGAGGTCCGGGCAATAGCAATCAGCCCCAGCATTTT.

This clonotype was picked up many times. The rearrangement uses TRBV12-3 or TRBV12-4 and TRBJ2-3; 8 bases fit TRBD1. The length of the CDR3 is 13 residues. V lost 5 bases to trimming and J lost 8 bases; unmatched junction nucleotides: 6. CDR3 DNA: TGTGCCAGCAGTGCAGGGGGCATGGCTACGCAGTATTTT. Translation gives CASSAGGMATQYF.

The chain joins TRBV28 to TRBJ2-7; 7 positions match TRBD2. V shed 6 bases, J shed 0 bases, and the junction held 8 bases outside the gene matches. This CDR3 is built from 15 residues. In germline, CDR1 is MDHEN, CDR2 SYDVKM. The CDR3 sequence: CASRDSGLLSYEQYF. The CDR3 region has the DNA TGTGCCAGCAGGGATAGCGGGTTACTCTCCTACGAGCAGTACTTC.

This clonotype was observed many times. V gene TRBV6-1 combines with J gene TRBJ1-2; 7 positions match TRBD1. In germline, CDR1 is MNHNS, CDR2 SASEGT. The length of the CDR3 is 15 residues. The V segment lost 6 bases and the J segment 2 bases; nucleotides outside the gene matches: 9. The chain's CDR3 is CASSPSLGQNYGYTF. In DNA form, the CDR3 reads TGTGCCAGCAGCCCCAGCCTGGGACAGAACTATGGCTACACCTTC.

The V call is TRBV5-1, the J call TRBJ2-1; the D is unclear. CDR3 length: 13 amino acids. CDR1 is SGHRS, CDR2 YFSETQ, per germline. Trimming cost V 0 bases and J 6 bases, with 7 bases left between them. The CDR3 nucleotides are TGCGCCAGCAGCTTGGGGGTTACCAATGAGCAGTTCTTC. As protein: CASSLGVTNEQFF. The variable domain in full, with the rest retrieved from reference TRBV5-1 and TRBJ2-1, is KAGVTQTPRYLIKTRGQQVTLSCSPISGHRSVSWYQQTPGQGLQFLFEYFSETQRNKGNFPGRFSGRQFSNSRSEMNVSTLELGDSALYLCASSLGVTNEQFFGPGTRLTVL.

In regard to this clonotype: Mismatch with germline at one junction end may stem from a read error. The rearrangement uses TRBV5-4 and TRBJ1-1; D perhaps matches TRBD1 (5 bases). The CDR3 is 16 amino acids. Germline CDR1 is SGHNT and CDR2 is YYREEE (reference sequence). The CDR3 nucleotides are TGTACCAGCAGCTCCGGGCGTCCCGGGACTACCACTGAAGCTTTCTTT. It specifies CTSSSGRPGTTTEAFF.

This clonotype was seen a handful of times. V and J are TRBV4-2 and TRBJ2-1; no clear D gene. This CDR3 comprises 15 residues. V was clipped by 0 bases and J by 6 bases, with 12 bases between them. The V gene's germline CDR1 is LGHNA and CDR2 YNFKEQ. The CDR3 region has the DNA TGTGCCAGCAGCCAAGATGGGGTAGCAGGCAATGAGCAGTTCTTC. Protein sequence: CASSQDGVAGNEQFF.

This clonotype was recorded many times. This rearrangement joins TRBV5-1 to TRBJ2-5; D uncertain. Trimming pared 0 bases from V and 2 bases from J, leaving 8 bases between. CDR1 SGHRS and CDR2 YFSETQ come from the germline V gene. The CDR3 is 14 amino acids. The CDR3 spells CASSLGTVQETQYF. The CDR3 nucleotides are TGCGCCAGCAGCTTGGGAACAGTACAAGAGACCCAGTACTTC.

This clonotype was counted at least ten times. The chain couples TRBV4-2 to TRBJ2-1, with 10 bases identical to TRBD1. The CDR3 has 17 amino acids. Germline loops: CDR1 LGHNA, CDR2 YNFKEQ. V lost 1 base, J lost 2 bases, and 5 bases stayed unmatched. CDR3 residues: CASSQGQGQGPYNEQFF. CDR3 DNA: TGTGCCAGCAGCCAAGGTCAGGGACAGGGGCCCTACAATGAGCAGTTCTTC.

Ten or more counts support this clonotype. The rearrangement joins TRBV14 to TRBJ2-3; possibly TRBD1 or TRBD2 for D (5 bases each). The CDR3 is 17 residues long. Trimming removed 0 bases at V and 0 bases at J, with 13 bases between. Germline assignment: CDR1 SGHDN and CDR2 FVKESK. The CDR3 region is CASSQDPAGSSTDTQYF. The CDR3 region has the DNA TGTGCCAGCAGCCAAGATCCAGCAGGGAGTAGCACAGATACGCAGTATTTT.

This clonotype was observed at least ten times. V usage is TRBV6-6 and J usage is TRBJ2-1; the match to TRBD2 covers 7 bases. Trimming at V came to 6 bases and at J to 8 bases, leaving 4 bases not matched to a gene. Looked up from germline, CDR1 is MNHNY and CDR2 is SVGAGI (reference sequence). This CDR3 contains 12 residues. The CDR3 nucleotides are TGTGCCAGCAGATACCGGGAGGATGAGCAGTTCTTC. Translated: CASRYREDEQFF.

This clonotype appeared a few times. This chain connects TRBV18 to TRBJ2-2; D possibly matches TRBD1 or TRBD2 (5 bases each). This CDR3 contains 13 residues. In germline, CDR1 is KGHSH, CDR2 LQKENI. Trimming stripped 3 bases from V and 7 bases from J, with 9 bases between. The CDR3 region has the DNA TGTGCCAGCTCACCGGGGGTTTACGGGGAGCTGTTTTTT. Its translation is CASSPGVYGELFF.

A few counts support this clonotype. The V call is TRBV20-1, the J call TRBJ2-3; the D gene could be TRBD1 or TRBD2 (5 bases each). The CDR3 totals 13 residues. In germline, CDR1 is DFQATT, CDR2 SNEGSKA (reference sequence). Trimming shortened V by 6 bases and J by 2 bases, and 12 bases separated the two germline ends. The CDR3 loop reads CSAEGTNTDTQYF. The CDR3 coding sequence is TGCAGTGCGGAAGGGACCAACACAGATACGCAGTATTTT.

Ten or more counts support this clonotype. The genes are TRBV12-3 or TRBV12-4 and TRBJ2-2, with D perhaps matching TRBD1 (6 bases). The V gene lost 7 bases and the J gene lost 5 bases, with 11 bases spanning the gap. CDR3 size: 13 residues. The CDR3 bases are TGTGCCAGCATTCTCAGGGGTACCGGGGAGCTGTTTTTT. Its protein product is CASILRGTGELFF.

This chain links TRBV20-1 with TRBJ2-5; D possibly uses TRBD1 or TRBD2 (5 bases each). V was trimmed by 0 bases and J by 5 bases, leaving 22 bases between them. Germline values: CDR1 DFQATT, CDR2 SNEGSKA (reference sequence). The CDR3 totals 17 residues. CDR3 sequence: CSARDGSGAGYIETQYF. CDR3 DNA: TGCAGTGCTAGAGATGGATCCGGGGCCGGCTACATCGAGACCCAGTACTTC.

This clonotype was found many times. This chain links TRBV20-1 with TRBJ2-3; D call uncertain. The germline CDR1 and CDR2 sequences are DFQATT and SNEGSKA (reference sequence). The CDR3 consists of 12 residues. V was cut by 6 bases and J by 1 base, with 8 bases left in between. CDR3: CSADRGTDTQYF. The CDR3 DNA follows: TGCAGTGCCGACCGGGGCACAGATACGCAGTATTTT.

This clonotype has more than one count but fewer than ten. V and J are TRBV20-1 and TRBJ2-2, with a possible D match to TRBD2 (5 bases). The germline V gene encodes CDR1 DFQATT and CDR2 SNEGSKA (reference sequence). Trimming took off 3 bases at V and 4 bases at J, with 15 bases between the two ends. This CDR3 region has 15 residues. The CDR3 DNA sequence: TGCAGTGCTAGGGTCCCTAGCAGTCCCACCGGGGAGCTGTTTTTT. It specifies CSARVPSSPTGELFF.

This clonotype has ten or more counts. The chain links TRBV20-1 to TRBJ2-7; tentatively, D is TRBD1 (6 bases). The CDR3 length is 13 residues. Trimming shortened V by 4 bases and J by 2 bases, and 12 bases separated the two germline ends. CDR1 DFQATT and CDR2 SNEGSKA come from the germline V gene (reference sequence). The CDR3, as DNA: TGCAGTGCTACTACAGGGCTACCCTACGAGCAGTACTTC. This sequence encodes CSATTGLPYEQYF.

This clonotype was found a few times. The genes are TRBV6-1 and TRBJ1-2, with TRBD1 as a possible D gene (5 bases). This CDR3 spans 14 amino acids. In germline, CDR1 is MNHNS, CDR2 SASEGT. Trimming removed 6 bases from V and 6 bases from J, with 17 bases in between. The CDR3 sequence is CASSPGRPLDGYTF. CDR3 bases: TGTGCCAGCAGCCCGGGACGCCCGTTGGATGGCTACACCTTC.

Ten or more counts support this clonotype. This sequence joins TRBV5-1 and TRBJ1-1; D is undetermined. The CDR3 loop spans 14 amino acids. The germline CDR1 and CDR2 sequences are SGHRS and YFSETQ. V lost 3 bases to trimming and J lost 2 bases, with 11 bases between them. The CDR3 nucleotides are TGCGCCAGCAGCTCTATGGCAAGTAACACTGAAGCTTTCTTT. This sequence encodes CASSSMASNTEAFF.

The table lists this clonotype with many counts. The CDR3 protein is CASTLFETGEQYF. The CDR3 nucleotides are TGTGCCAGCACCTTATTTGAAACGGGGGAGCAGTACTTC. This sequence joins TRBV12-3 or TRBV12-4 and TRBJ2-7; D may be TRBD2 (5 bases). V shed 7 bases and J shed 7 bases, with 17 bases lying between them. The CDR3 contains 13 residues.

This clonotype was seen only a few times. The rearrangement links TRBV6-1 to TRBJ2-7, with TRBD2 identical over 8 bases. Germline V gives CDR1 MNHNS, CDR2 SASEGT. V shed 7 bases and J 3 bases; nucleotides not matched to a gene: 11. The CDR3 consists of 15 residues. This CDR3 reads CASTSPTSANYEQYF. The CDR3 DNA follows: TGTGCCAGCACGAGTCCGACTAGCGCCAACTACGAGCAGTACTTC.

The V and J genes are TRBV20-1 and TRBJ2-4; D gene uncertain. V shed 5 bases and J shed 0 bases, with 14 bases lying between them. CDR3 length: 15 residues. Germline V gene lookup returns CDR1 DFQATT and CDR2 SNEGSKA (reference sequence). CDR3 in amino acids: CSADGTILAKNIQYF. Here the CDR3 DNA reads TGCAGTGCTGATGGAACAATACTAGCCAAAAACATTCAGTACTTC.